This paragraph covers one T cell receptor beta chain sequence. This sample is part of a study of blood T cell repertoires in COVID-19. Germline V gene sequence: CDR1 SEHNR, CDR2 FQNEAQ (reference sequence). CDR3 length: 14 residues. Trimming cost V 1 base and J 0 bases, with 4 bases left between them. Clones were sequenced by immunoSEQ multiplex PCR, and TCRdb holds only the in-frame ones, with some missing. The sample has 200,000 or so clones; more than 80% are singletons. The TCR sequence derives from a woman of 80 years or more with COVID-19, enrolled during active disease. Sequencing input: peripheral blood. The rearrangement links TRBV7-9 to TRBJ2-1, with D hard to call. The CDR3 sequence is CASSLGSSYNEQFF. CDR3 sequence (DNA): TGTGCCAGCAGCTTAGGGAGCTCCTACAATGAGCAGTTCTTC.